The clone carrying this T cell receptor (beta chain) has a single count. The junction shows a germline mismatch at one end, possibly a read error. The record originates from a study of T cell responses to AZD1222 COVID-19 vaccine. TCRdb keeps only in-frame clones here, not all; method: immunoSEQ multiplex PCR. The sample gives 80,000 to 100,000 clones, about 86% of which show up once; roughly 6% is in the top ten. This CDR3 spans 15 amino acids. Looked up from germline, CDR1 is MNHEY and CDR2 is SVGAGI. The chain couples TRBV6-5 to TRBJ1-2; D is unresolved. This receptor was identified in an adult who received the AZD1222 COVID-19 vaccine. Sequencing used peripheral blood, obtained 28 days after the second AZD1222 dose. CDR3 coding DNA: TGTGCCAGCGCGCCCATAATGGGCCCGGACTATCGCTACACCTTC. It codes for CASAPIMGPDYRYTF.